The subject of this entry is one T cell receptor beta chain. The CDR3 sequence is 19 residues long. Germline loops: CDR1 MNHNS, CDR2 SASEGT. The V and J ends lost 0 bases and 0 bases respectively, with 15 bases between them. This sample is drawn from a study of cytotoxic CD8 clonotypes in ibrutinib-treated CLL. Sequencing used immunoSEQ multiplex PCR; TCRdb keeps in-frame clones, though not all of them. This table has more than 50,000 clones, approximately 57% appearing once. The specimen comprised PBMCs, sampled after 12 months of ibrutinib treatment. The rearrangement links TRBV6-1 to TRBJ2-6, with D maybe TRBD1 (6 bases). The sequence was collected from a human donor with chronic lymphocytic leukemia. The CDR3 DNA reads TGTGCCAGCAGTGAAGCGGCACGGGACACCTACTCTGGGGCCAACGTCCTGACTTTC. Its protein is CASSEAARDTYSGANVLTF.